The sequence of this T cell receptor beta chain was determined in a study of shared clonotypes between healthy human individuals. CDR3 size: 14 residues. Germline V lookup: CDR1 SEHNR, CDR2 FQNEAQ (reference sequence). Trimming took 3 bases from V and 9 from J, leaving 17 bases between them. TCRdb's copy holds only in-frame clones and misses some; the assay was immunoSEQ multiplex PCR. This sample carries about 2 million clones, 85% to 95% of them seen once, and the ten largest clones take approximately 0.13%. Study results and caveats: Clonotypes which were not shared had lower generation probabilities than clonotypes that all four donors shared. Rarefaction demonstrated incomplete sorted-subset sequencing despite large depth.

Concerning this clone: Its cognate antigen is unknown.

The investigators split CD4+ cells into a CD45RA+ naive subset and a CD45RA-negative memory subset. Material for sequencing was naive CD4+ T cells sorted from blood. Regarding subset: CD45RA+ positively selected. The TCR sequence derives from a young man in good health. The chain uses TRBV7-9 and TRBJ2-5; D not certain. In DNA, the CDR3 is TGTGCCAGCAGCTTCGAGGACGGCCTCCGGGCCCAGTACTTC. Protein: CASSFEDGLRAQYF.